The clone carrying this T cell receptor beta chain showed up just once. Its antigen is undetermined. Germline V gene data show CDR1 as MNHEY and CDR2 as SVGAGI. V was pared by 2 bases and J by 4 bases, with 1 base of the junction left unmatched. The CDR3 is made up of 14 amino acids. The data were obtained in a study of shared clonotypes between healthy human individuals. Whole-study findings and limits: About 5% of naive CD4 clonotypes were common to a few donors.

Libraries were prepared by immunoSEQ multiplex PCR; TCRdb keeps only in-frame clonotypes and omits some of them. The sample contains under 1 million clones, about 91% of which appear only once. Selected positively for CCR7 and CD45RO-negative, naive CD8 cells excluded terminally differentiated effector memory CD45RA+ cells. The TCR was taken from a man aged 25-45 years in good health. Sequencing was done on a sample of naive CD8+ T cells sorted from blood. The chain combines TRBV6-5 with TRBJ2-3; TRBD1 matches at 9 bases. The CDR3 DNA follows: TGTGCCAGCAGTTACAACAGGGGGCCAGATACGCAGTATTTT. Protein product: CASSYNRGPDTQYF.